One T cell receptor (beta chain) is described in this entry. What it recognizes is unknown. The PCR was carried out with 60 Vbeta primers and 13 Jbeta primers. In the authors' methods: Counted up in a later analysis, unique TCR beta chains came to 65 million to 80 million, with some 11 million shared. Using immunoSEQ multiplex PCR, the repertoire was profiled, and TCRdb retains in-frame clones only, with some absent. Clone size and V and J calls were adopted from that table, with D and trimming inferred from the DNA. Here the sample spans tens of thousands of clones, nearly 80% being singletons. This entry is derived from a study of cytomegalovirus exposure and HLA in healthy donors. This CDR3 spans 15 amino acids. Germline loops: CDR1 SGHAT, CDR2 FQNNGV. Trimming left V 2 bases short and J 6 bases short, with 11 bases between. Findings of the study overall: The study flagged roughly 150 TCR beta chains as cytomegalovirus-associated. Among the CMV-associated chains, three were confirmed in vitro as specific for CMV antigens. The study had only CMV serostatus as immune exposure information.

The chain couples TRBV11-2 to TRBJ2-6; the D gene is possibly TRBD1 (5 bases). The TCR was taken from a woman aged 45-65 years in good health and CMV-seropositive. Sequencing was carried out using PBMCs. CDR3 amino acids: CASSLPDTVANVLTF. In DNA, the CDR3 is TGTGCCAGCAGCTTACCGGACACCGTGGCCAACGTCCTGACTTTC.